Each of the 27 T cell receptor beta chains below was sequenced from the same sample in a study of T cell responses to AZD1222 COVID-19 vaccine. Profiled with immunoSEQ multiplex PCR; TCRdb holds only in-frame clones, not every one. The sample includes around 110,000 clones, about 86% of them seen just once. Sequenced material: peripheral blood, taken on day 0 of AZD1222 vaccination. The receptors were sampled from an adult in good health.

This rearrangement joins TRBV27 to TRBJ2-7; D is undetermined. The CDR3 totals 11 residues. The V and J ends lost 8 bases and 2 bases respectively, with 7 bases between them. CDR1 is MNHEY and CDR2 is SMNVEV in the germline V gene (reference sequence). The CDR3 DNA is TGTGCCAGCTCAACAGCCTACGAGCAGTACTTC. Its translation: CASSTAYEQYF.

The V gene is TRBV27, the J gene TRBJ2-2; 11 positions agree with TRBD2. J lost 11 bases, V lost 4 bases, and 6 bases had no gene match. Per germline, CDR1 MNHEY and CDR2 SMNVEV (reference sequence). The CDR3 length is 14 residues. The CDR3 here is CASSSRLAGSELFF. CDR3 coding DNA: TGTGCCAGCAGTTCCAGACTAGCGGGATCCGAGCTGTTTTTT.

V is TRBV27 and J is TRBJ2-2; TRBD2 is a possible D gene (5 bases). Germline CDR1 and CDR2: MNHEY and SMNVEV (reference sequence). The CDR3 spans 15 residues. V lost 1 base to trimming and J lost 4 bases, with 10 bases between them. CDR3 DNA: TGTGCCAGCAGTTTATTCGGGGTGTTCACCGGGGAGCTGTTTTTT. It yields the protein CASSLFGVFTGELFF.

J is TRBJ1-1 and V is TRBV7-2, with D hard to call. This CDR3 has 13 residues. The germline V and J ends were trimmed by 5 bases and 5 bases, with 12 bases remaining between them. Germline-derived CDR1 and CDR2 are SGHTA and FQGNSA. CDR3: CASSTSAGTEAFF. As DNA, the CDR3 is TGTGCCAGCAGCACTTCGGCGGGAACTGAAGCTTTCTTT. The full variable domain, completed using reference TRBV7-2 and TRBJ1-1, is GAGVSQSPSNKVTEKGKDVELRCDPISGHTALYWYRQSLGQGLEFLIYFQGNSAPDKSGLPSDRFSAERTGGSVSTLTIQRTQQEDSAVYLCASSTSAGTEAFFGQGTRLTVV.

The gene calls are TRBV6-6 and TRBJ1-5, with a tentative D call TRBD1 (6 bases). The CDR3 is 14 amino acids. Germline CDR1 and CDR2: MNHNY and SVGAGI (reference sequence). The V end was cut by 2 bases, the J end by 4 bases, with 9 bases between. CDR3 sequence reads: CASSYGTGNQPQHF. Written as DNA, the CDR3 is TGTGCCAGCAGTTACGGAACAGGGAATCAGCCCCAGCATTTT.

This chain links TRBV7-9 with TRBJ1-1; 9 bases match TRBD1. The CDR3 contains 14 residues. V shed 4 bases and J 3 bases; nucleotides not matched to a gene: 3. From germline, CDR1 is SEHNR and CDR2 FQNEAQ (reference sequence). DNA of the CDR3: TGTGCCAGCAGCTCTAGGACAGGGGACACTGAAGCTTTCTTT. Residues: CASSSRTGDTEAFF.

The chain joins TRBV12-5 to TRBJ2-5, with TRBD2 matching 10 bases. The CDR3 spans 16 residues. Germline lookup yields CDR1 LGHNT and CDR2 FRNRAP. The trim removed 2 bases at V and 5 bases at J, leaving 8 bases unmatched. The CDR3 DNA reads as TGTGCTAGTGGTTTGTCCGGCCTAGCGGGAGTGGAGACCCAGTACTTC. Translated, it gives CASGLSGLAGVETQYF.

The V call is TRBV18, the J call TRBJ1-1; a weak D match, TRBD1 (5 bases). With 1 base removed from V and 4 bases from J, the gap between germline ends came to 10 bases. CDR1 is KGHSH, CDR2 LQKENI, per germline. The CDR3 loop spans 14 amino acids. This CDR3 is CASSPRGRATEAFF. The CDR3, as DNA: TGTGCCAGCTCACCACGAGGCAGGGCCACTGAAGCTTTCTTT.

This clone is termed medium-sized. The chain employs TRBV15 and TRBJ2-5; D call uncertain. Looked up from germline, CDR1 is LNHNV and CDR2 is YYDKDF (reference sequence). CDR3 length: 14 residues. V gave up 0 bases and J gave up 5 bases, with 10 bases separating them. CDR3 bases: TGTGCCACCAGCAGAGATCGAGAGTCCGAGACCCAGTACTTC. Translated: CATSRDRESETQYF.

The chain links TRBV7-2 to TRBJ2-7; TRBD2 matches at 12 bases. Trimming at V came to 5 bases and at J to 6 bases, leaving 11 bases not matched to a gene. The CDR3 contains 16 residues. CDR1 is SGHTA, CDR2 FQGNSA, per germline. The CDR3 DNA reads TGTGCCAGCAGCATTCTAGCGGGAGGGCCCTCGGGCGAGCAGTACTTC. Translation: CASSILAGGPSGEQYF.

The chain couples TRBV11-2 to TRBJ2-1; D might be TRBD2 (6 bases). V was pared by 6 bases and J by 8 bases, with 14 bases between. CDR1 and CDR2 from the germline V gene are SGHAT and FQNNGV. The CDR3 is 13 residues long. CDR3 bases: TGTGCCAGCAGGCCCGAAGGGAGGCATGAGCAGTTCTTC. Translated: CASRPEGRHEQFF.

The CDR3, as DNA: TGTGCCAGCATCGTAGGGGCAGGATACAATGAGCAGTTCTTC. It yields the protein CASIVGAGYNEQFF. This chain links TRBV27 with TRBJ2-1, with a possible D match to TRBD1 (5 bases). V gave up 7 bases and J gave up 4 bases, with 14 bases separating them. This CDR3 has 14 amino acids. Germline lookup yields CDR1 MNHEY and CDR2 SMNVEV (reference sequence).

The chain joins TRBV9 to TRBJ2-5; D possibly corresponds to TRBD1 (8 bases). Germline lookup yields CDR1 SGDLS and CDR2 YYNGEE. This CDR3 is 16 amino acids long. V was cut by 2 bases and J by 5 bases, with 19 bases left in between. The DNA for the CDR3 is TGTGCCAGCAGCGTGCAGGGGGCGCGGCGGGGGGAGACCCAGTACTTC. It codes for CASSVQGARRGETQYF.

V usage is TRBV7-9 and J usage is TRBJ2-3, with 10 bases lining up with TRBD2. The germline CDR1 and CDR2 sequences are SEHNR and FQNEAQ (reference sequence). The CDR3 is 16 residues long. V was clipped by 1 base and J by 1 base; unmatched bases: 2. The CDR3 spells CASSLDGTSGTDTQYF. The CDR3 coding sequence is TGTGCCAGCAGCTTAGACGGGACTAGCGGCACAGATACGCAGTATTTT.

This sequence joins TRBV7-9 and TRBJ2-3; a weak D match, TRBD2 (5 bases). Germline CDR1 is SEHNR and CDR2 is FQNEAQ (reference sequence). Trimming cost V 1 base and J 5 bases, with 10 bases left between them. This CDR3 contains 14 residues. CDR3 loop: CASSLVSEGDTQYF. Written as DNA, the CDR3 is TGTGCCAGCAGCTTAGTCAGCGAGGGAGATACGCAGTATTTT.

The rearrangement links TRBV6-5 to TRBJ1-2; D gene unclear. The CDR3 loop spans 13 amino acids. Germline V gene data show CDR1 as MNHEY and CDR2 as SVGAGI. Trimming took off 5 bases at V and 6 bases at J, with 13 bases between the two ends. This CDR3 reads CASSTSNDNGYTF. The CDR3 DNA sequence: TGTGCCAGCAGTACAAGCAACGACAATGGCTACACCTTC.

The chain links TRBV3-1 (or the pseudogene TRBV3-2) to TRBJ1-2; D is undetermined. The germline V gene encodes CDR1 LGHDT and CDR2 YNNKEL (reference sequence). The CDR3 runs to 16 residues. V lost 1 base and J lost 0, with 12 bases in between. The CDR3 sequence is CASSQGAGPTNYGYTF. The CDR3 DNA reads TGTGCCAGCAGCCAAGGGGCAGGCCCTACTAACTATGGCTACACCTTC.

The V and J genes are TRBV4-3 and TRBJ2-1; 8 nucleotides agree with TRBD2. CDR3 length: 14 residues. J lost 9 bases, V lost 5 bases, and 9 bases had no gene match. Germline CDR1 and CDR2: LGHNA and YSLEER. The CDR3 protein is CASSEWLAGGEQFF. Here the CDR3 DNA reads TGCGCCAGCAGCGAGTGGCTTGCGGGGGGTGAGCAGTTCTTC.

This CDR3 is CASSHGQGNQPQHF. CDR3 sequence (DNA): TGCGCCAGCAGCCACGGCCAAGGGAATCAGCCCCAGCATTTT. This rearrangement joins TRBV4-3 to TRBJ1-5; D unclear. Trimming removed 3 bases from V and 4 bases from J, with 10 bases in between. The CDR3 spans 14 residues. Germline V gene data show CDR1 as LGHNA and CDR2 as YSLEER.

This clone was found once. The V call is TRBV11-3, the J call TRBJ2-5, with 7 nucleotides matching TRBD2. Germline lookup yields CDR1 SGHNT and CDR2 YENEEA. CDR3 length: 15 residues. The ends lost 1 base at V and 2 bases at J; junction bases unmatched: 4. CDR3 nucleotides: TGTGCCAGCAGCTTAGGGGAGGGGAGGCAAGAGACCCAGTACTTC. It specifies CASSLGEGRQETQYF.

On this clone itself: At the DNA level, this CDR3 is encoded by other sequences in the same sample as well. The CDR3: CASRGGGEQYF. For the CDR3, the DNA is TGTGCCAGCAGGGGAGGAGGCGAGCAGTACTTC. V gene TRBV27 combines with J gene TRBJ2-7, with TRBD2 as a possible D gene (6 bases). The CDR3 totals 11 residues. The germline V gene has CDR1 MNHEY and CDR2 SMNVEV (reference sequence). The V gene lost 6 bases and the J gene lost 6 bases, with 9 bases spanning the gap.

V usage is TRBV3-1 (or the pseudogene TRBV3-2) and J usage is TRBJ1-6; D ambiguous. Germline CDR1 reads LGHDT; CDR2 reads YNNKEL (reference sequence). CDR3 size: 15 residues. V was clipped by 0 bases and J by 1 base, with 4 bases between them. Here the CDR3 DNA reads TGTGCCAGCAGCCAAGAAATATCCTATAATTCACCCCTCCACTTT. Amino acid sequence: CASSQEISYNSPLHF.

The chain is built from TRBV5-6 and TRBJ1-2; D gene ambiguous. The CDR3 totals 14 residues. Trimming stripped 4 bases from V and 4 bases from J, with 14 bases between. Germline V gene data show CDR1 as SGHDT and CDR2 as YYEEEE. The CDR3 nucleotides read TGTGCCAGCAGCGATACCCAGCAGCCCTATGGCTACACCTTC. It translates to CASSDTQQPYGYTF.

The chain couples TRBV18 to TRBJ1-3; D ambiguous. The germline gives CDR1 KGHSH, CDR2 LQKENI. The CDR3 is made up of 14 amino acids. The ends were cut back, 1 base at V and 3 bases at J, with 7 bases in the middle. The CDR3 coding sequence is TGTGCCAGCTCACCACAGGGTATTGGAAACACCATATATTTT. This encodes CASSPQGIGNTIYF.

The chain joins TRBV21-1 to TRBJ1-2. TRBV21-1 constitutes a pseudogene. The CDR3 totals 16 residues. The CDR3 protein is CASSKAFTDRNYGYTF. Written as DNA, the CDR3 is TGTGCCAGCAGCAAAGCATTCACGGATCGAAACTATGGCTACACCTTC.

V gene TRBV5-1 combines with J gene TRBJ1-2; TRBD1 matches at 8 bases. V was pared by 4 bases and J by 8 bases, with 13 bases of the junction left unmatched. Germline CDR1 is SGHRS and CDR2 is YFSETQ. The CDR3 loop spans 15 amino acids. CDR3 sequence (DNA): TGCGCCAGCAGCCCACTCACGACAGGGGACGGCGGCTACACCTTC. This sequence encodes CASSPLTTGDGGYTF.

The CDR3: CARSLAGANVLTF. In nucleotides, the CDR3 is TGTGCCAGAAGCTTGGCGGGGGCCAACGTCCTGACTTTC. The chain uses TRBV5-3 and TRBJ2-6, with D uncertain. TRBV5-3 is given ORF status, its function remaining uncertain. The CDR3 spans 13 residues. V dropped 0 bases and J dropped 4 bases, with 2 bases sitting between them.